The clone carrying this T cell receptor (beta chain) occurred many times. No antigen is known for it. Unique molecular identifiers were built into the TCRbeta library. TCRdb re-analysed the PCR reads in MiXCR, keeping a single row per CDR3 protein. The sample contains fewer than 500,000 distinct CDR3 sequences, roughly two fifths of which appear only once. The sample originates from a study of T-cell reconstitution after alpha-beta-depleted transplantation in children. Study-level results: At the one-year point after transplant, T-cell counts and TCRbeta diversity were found to come mostly from T cells that had been newly produced. Approximately two months post-transplant, alpha-beta T cells reportedly originated from several hundred expanded graft clones.

With V trimmed by 0 bases and J by 11 bases, 27 bases remained unmatched. The germline CDR1 and CDR2 sequences are MGHRA and YSYEKL. The CDR3 extends over 21 amino acids. Sequenced material: PBMCs, taken before TCRalphabeta/CD19-depleted stem cell transplant. This receptor was taken from a girl aged 2-10 years with aplastic anemia, due to receive a stem cell transplant. The chain couples TRBV4-1 to TRBJ2-1; 8 positions match TRBD2. The CDR3 sequence is CASSQDPGTRGSKRYWVQQFF. In nucleotides, the CDR3 is TGCGCCAGCAGCCAAGATCCCGGGACTAGGGGGAGTAAACGTTATTGGGTGCAGCAGTTCTTC.